This TCR beta chain was profiled in a study of blood T cell repertoires in COVID-19. Background on the study: PBMCs, B-cell-depleted T cells, or T cells were the source of the cDNA or gDNA that made up the material.

Per the study methods: Reference gene primer amplification gave nucleated cell count estimates. Measured with immunoSEQ multiplex PCR; TCRdb has only the in-frame clones, and not every one. The DNA was the basis for D and trimming; V, J and clone size are from that table. Among 300,000 to 450,000 clones listed, 85% were seen once. The sequence was collected from a woman in her late teens or twenties with acute or convalescent COVID-19. Sequences were obtained from peripheral blood.

The CDR3 sequence: CASSVARAGRLTDTQYF. The CDR3 region has the DNA TGTGCCAGCAGCGTAGCACGAGCGGGAAGGTTGACAGATACGCAGTATTTT. This sequence joins TRBV9 and TRBJ2-3, with 7 nucleotides matching TRBD2. Trimming cost V 0 bases and J 3 bases; bases outside gene matches: 10. The CDR3 spans 17 residues. CDR1 is SGDLS and CDR2 is YYNGEE in the germline V gene.